These 27 T cell receptor beta chains were sequenced from one sample in a study of memory CD4+ T cells and cytomegalovirus serostatus. The protocol was immunoSEQ multiplex PCR, while the TCRdb copy is restricted to in-frame clones and leaves out a portion. The table includes about 56,000 clones, roughly 87% detected once. Single viable CD3+CD4+CD8-CD45RO+ cells were sorted as the memory CD4+ T cells. Sequencing used memory CD4+ T cells from blood. These TCRs come from an adult in good health and CMV-seronegative.

The CDR3 reads CASSSGARNTEAFF. The CDR3 nucleotides read TGTGCCAGCAGCTCAGGGGCCCGGAACACTGAAGCTTTCTTT. The chain uses TRBV5-8 and TRBJ1-1; tentatively, D is TRBD1 (6 bases). Germline V gene data show CDR1 as SGHTS and CDR2 as YDEGEE. The length of the CDR3 is 14 residues. Trimming removed 3 bases at V and 1 base at J, with 10 bases between. Using reference TRBV5-8 and TRBJ1-1 for the parts outside the CDR3, the full variable domain is EAGVTQSPTHLIKTRGQQATLRCSPISGHTSVYWYQQALGLGLQFLLWYDEGEERNRGNFPPRFSGRQFPNYSSELNVNALELEDSALYLCASSSGARNTEAFFGQGTRLTVV.

This chain uses TRBV18 with TRBJ1-1, with a possible D match to TRBD1 (5 bases). The CDR3 runs 15 residues. The V gene lost 1 base and the J gene lost 2 bases, with 11 bases spanning the gap. Per germline, CDR1 KGHSH and CDR2 LQKENI. CDR3 residues: CASSPQTGQNTEAFF. The CDR3 coding sequence is TGTGCCAGCTCACCACAAACGGGGCAAAACACTGAAGCTTTCTTT.

The V call is TRBV5-1, the J call TRBJ2-1; 7 bases align to TRBD2. Germline CDR1 SGHRS, CDR2 YFSETQ. The CDR3 runs 17 residues. Germline trimming cut 4 bases from V and 0 bases from J; bases unmatched to any gene: 10. As DNA, the CDR3 is TGCGCCAGCAGCCGGACGGGGGGTATGATCTCCTACAATGAGCAGTTCTTC. Residues: CASSRTGGMISYNEQFF.

The rearrangement joins TRBV11-2 to TRBJ1-2, with D maybe TRBD1 (6 bases). The CDR3 covers 16 residues. V dropped 4 bases and J dropped 2 bases, with 17 bases sitting between them. Germline loops: CDR1 SGHAT, CDR2 FQNNGV. Here the CDR3 DNA reads TGTGCCAGCAGCTCGGGGGCTCTCCTCCGCAACTATGGCTACACCTTC. Amino acid sequence: CASSSGALLRNYGYTF.

This clone appeared a single time. The chain is built from TRBV2 and TRBJ1-5; a weak D match, TRBD1 (5 bases). V was shortened by 4 bases and J by 6 bases, with 7 bases between the two germline ends. The CDR3 has 12 amino acids. The germline gives CDR1 SNHLY, CDR2 FYNNEI. CDR3 sequence reads: CASSVGGQPQHF. The CDR3 region has the DNA TGTGCCAGCAGTGTGGGGGGTCAGCCCCAGCATTTT.

The chain has TRBV5-1 and TRBJ1-2; D is uncertain. CDR3 size: 16 residues. Germline CDR1 SGHRS, CDR2 YFSETQ. V lost 2 bases, J lost 4 bases, and 18 bases lay in between. CDR3 protein: CASSFEPSAGAYGYTF. The CDR3 DNA sequence: TGCGCCAGCAGCTTCGAACCGAGTGCCGGAGCCTATGGCTACACCTTC. Combining the CDR3 with reference TRBV5-1 and TRBJ1-2 gives the whole variable domain KAGVTQTPRYLIKTRGQQVTLSCSPISGHRSVSWYQQTPGQGLQFLFEYFSETQRNKGNFPGRFSGRQFSNSRSEMNVSTLELGDSALYLCASSFEPSAGAYGYTFGSGTRLTVV.

V is TRBV18 and J is TRBJ2-7; D not resolved. Trimming pared 1 base from V and 0 bases from J, leaving 7 bases between. CDR1 KGHSH and CDR2 LQKENI come from the germline V gene. There are 14 residues in the CDR3. CDR3 bases: TGTGCCAGCTCACCACGGGAATTCTCCTACGAGCAGTACTTC. Residues: CASSPREFSYEQYF.

This clone has only a few counts. V is TRBV30 and J is TRBJ1-1, with a weak D call TRBD1 (5 bases). The length of the CDR3 is 12 residues. Germline V gene sequence: CDR1 GTSNPN, CDR2 SVGIG (reference sequence). Trimming shortened V by 4 bases and J by 1 base, and 7 bases separated the two germline ends. The CDR3 reads CAWNTGNTEAFF. The CDR3 DNA is TGTGCCTGGAACACAGGGAACACTGAAGCTTTCTTT.

The chain recombines TRBV29-1 with TRBJ2-5, with 8 positions matching TRBD1. J was trimmed by 3 bases and V by 6 bases; bases with no gene match: 6. Germline CDR1 reads SQVTM; CDR2 reads ANQGSEA. The CDR3 is made up of 13 amino acids. CDR3 bases: TGCAGCGTCGGACAGGGCAGTGAAGAGACCCAGTACTTC. Translation gives CSVGQGSEETQYF. Together with reference TRBV29-1 and TRBJ2-5, the CDR3 gives the full variable domain: SAVISQKPSRDICQRGTSLTIQCQVDSQVTMMFWYRQQPGQSLTLIATANQGSEATYESGFVIDKFPISRPNLTFSTLTVSNMSPEDSSIYLCSVGQGSEETQYFGPGTRLLVL.

The chain carries TRBV6-1 and TRBJ2-4; no clear D gene. CDR3 length: 13 amino acids. Trimming shortened V by 6 bases and J by 0 bases, and 6 bases separated the two germline ends. Germline V gives CDR1 MNHNS, CDR2 SASEGT. DNA for the CDR3: TGTGCCAGCAGAGTTGAAGCCAAAAACATTCAGTACTTC. Its translation: CASRVEAKNIQYF.

The chain is built from TRBV28 and TRBJ2-1; TRBD1 agrees at 7 bases. The germline V gene encodes CDR1 MDHEN and CDR2 SYDVKM. After removal of 7 bases from V and 6 bases from J, the junction contained 12 bases not matched to a gene. The CDR3 spans 15 residues. CDR3 bases: TGTGCCAGCACCAACTCCAGGACAGGTATCAATGAGCAGTTCTTC. Amino acid sequence: CASTNSRTGINEQFF.

The rearrangement uses TRBV10-1 and TRBJ2-1, with 7 bases that match TRBD2. The CDR3 sequence is 16 residues long. Trimming at V came to 8 bases and at J to 0 bases, leaving 10 bases not matched to a gene. CDR1 WNHNN and CDR2 SYGVQD come from the germline V gene (reference sequence). CDR3: CASGPGGRGSYNEQFF. CDR3 coding DNA: TGCGCCAGCGGGCCGGGAGGTAGGGGCTCCTACAATGAGCAGTTCTTC.

This chain joins TRBV19 and TRBJ1-6; 8 bases align to TRBD1. The CDR3 contains 14 residues. With 6 bases clipped from V and 6 bases from J, the junction kept 4 bases outside the gene matches. Germline CDR1 and CDR2: LNHDA and SQIVND (reference sequence). The CDR3 region is CASRVGQGNSPLHF. The CDR3 nucleotides read TGTGCCAGTAGAGTAGGACAGGGTAATTCACCCCTCCACTTT.

This chain uses TRBV6-6 with TRBJ2-2; D gene ambiguous. The CDR3 length is 14 residues. Germline values: CDR1 MNHNY, CDR2 SVGAGI (reference sequence). V shed 2 bases and J shed 3 bases, with 7 bases lying between them. CDR3 in amino acids: CASSYVHYTGELFF. The CDR3 DNA reads TGTGCCAGCAGTTACGTCCATTACACCGGGGAGCTGTTTTTT.

The chain carries TRBV18 and TRBJ1-6; the D is unclear. Trimming took off 3 bases at V and 8 bases at J, with 8 bases between the two ends. CDR3 length: 13 amino acids. In germline, CDR1 is KGHSH, CDR2 LQKENI. The CDR3 bases are TGTGCCAGCTCACCGGACGGCCATTCACCCCTCCACTTT. As protein: CASSPDGHSPLHF.

The J gene is TRBJ2-1, the V gene TRBV5-6; 11 nucleotides match TRBD1. V was clipped by 3 bases and J by 4 bases; unmatched bases: 3. Per germline, CDR1 SGHDT and CDR2 YYEEEE. This CDR3 comprises 15 residues. In DNA, the CDR3 is TGTGCCAGCAGCTCCGGGACAGGGGGGTACAATGAGCAGTTCTTC. Amino acid sequence: CASSSGTGGYNEQFF.

V and J are TRBV18 and TRBJ2-3, with D perhaps being TRBD1 or TRBD2 (5 bases each). Trimming cost V 0 bases and J 0 bases, with 19 bases left between them. The CDR3 loop spans 19 amino acids. Germline V gene data show CDR1 as KGHSH and CDR2 as LQKENI. The CDR3 loop reads CASSPPLGLGSGSTDTQYF. The CDR3 coding sequence is TGTGCCAGCTCACCACCCCTGGGGCTAGGGTCGGGGAGCACAGATACGCAGTATTTT.

V usage is TRBV25-1 and J usage is TRBJ2-2, with D unresolved. Per germline, CDR1 MGHDK and CDR2 SYGVNS. The length of the CDR3 is 16 residues. V lost 6 bases to trimming and J lost 1 base, with 15 bases between them. This CDR3 is CASRAAGLLNTGELFF. The CDR3 nucleotides read TGTGCCAGCAGAGCAGCCGGCCTATTGAACACCGGGGAGCTGTTTTTT.

The V call is TRBV5-6, the J call TRBJ2-1; D unclear. The CDR3 totals 12 residues. Deletions cut 0 bases from V and 9 bases from J, with 7 bases between. Germline V gives CDR1 SGHDT, CDR2 YYEEEE. In DNA form, the CDR3 reads TGTGCCAGCAGCTTGGCCCTCCTTGAGCAGTTCTTC. Amino acids: CASSLALLEQFF.

The V gene is TRBV6-4, the J gene TRBJ2-1; D unresolved. With 1 base removed from V and 4 bases from J, the gap between germline ends came to 5 bases. This CDR3 has 13 amino acids. CDR1 and CDR2 (germline): MRHNA, SNTAGT. The CDR3, as DNA: TGTGCCAGCAGTGACTTTAAGTACAATGAGCAGTTCTTC. Protein: CASSDFKYNEQFF.

The rearrangement links TRBV5-6 to TRBJ1-2, with unresolved D. The CDR3 covers 14 residues. From germline, CDR1 is SGHDT and CDR2 YYEEEE. The V end lost 0 bases, the J end lost 4 bases, and 10 bases lay between the germline ends. CDR3 in amino acids: CASSLAAGVYGYTF. The CDR3 DNA follows: TGTGCCAGCAGCTTGGCGGCCGGGGTCTATGGCTACACCTTC.

V usage is TRBV10-2 and J usage is TRBJ2-5, with D maybe TRBD2 (6 bases). The V gene's germline CDR1 is WSHSY and CDR2 SAAADI. The CDR3 runs to 11 residues. The V gene lost 10 bases and the J gene lost 5 bases, with 11 bases spanning the gap. CDR3 sequence: CATSAGETQYF. CDR3 DNA: TGCGCCACCTCGGCGGGGGAGACCCAGTACTTC.

J is TRBJ2-5 and V is TRBV2; 10 positions match TRBD2. The CDR3 consists of 16 residues. The J segment lost 0 bases and the V segment lost 4 bases, leaving 5 bases of the junction unmatched. In germline, CDR1 is SNHLY, CDR2 FYNNEI. As DNA, the CDR3 is TGTGCCAGCAGTGCATCAACTAGCGGGAACCAAGAGACCCAGTACTTC. Its protein is CASSASTSGNQETQYF.

The rearrangement uses TRBV4-1 and TRBJ1-2; D gene ambiguous. Looked up from germline, CDR1 is MGHRA and CDR2 is YSYEKL. V was cut by 4 bases and J by 3 bases, with 12 bases left in between. This CDR3 has 14 amino acids. The CDR3 DNA reads TGCGCCAGCAGCCCCCCGGGGATGCACTATGGCTACACCTTC. It is translated as CASSPPGMHYGYTF.

This clone was seen once. CDR3 residues: CASSVEEGPYYEQYF. The CDR3 DNA is TGTGCCAGCAGCGTAGAGGAGGGGCCGTATTACGAGCAGTACTTC. The V and J genes are TRBV9 and TRBJ2-7; perhaps TRBD2 as D (6 bases). The CDR3 sequence is 15 residues long. Germline CDR1 is SGDLS and CDR2 is YYNGEE. V lost 0 bases to trimming and J lost 4 bases, with 14 bases between them.

This sequence joins TRBV5-6 and TRBJ1-5; no clear D gene. This CDR3 has 14 amino acids. Deletions cut 1 base from V and 7 bases from J, with 12 bases between. CDR1 is SGHDT, CDR2 YYEEEE, per germline. CDR3: CASSLREGGQPQHF. The CDR3 DNA reads as TGTGCCAGCAGCTTGAGGGAGGGTGGGCAGCCCCAGCATTTT.

The rearrangement links TRBV18 to TRBJ1-1; 11 positions match TRBD1. The germline V gene encodes CDR1 KGHSH and CDR2 LQKENI. The J segment lost 5 bases and the V segment lost 2 bases, leaving 1 base of the junction unmatched. This CDR3 spans 14 amino acids. The CDR3 nucleotides are TGTGCCAGCTCACCAGGGACAGGGGGGACTGAAGCTTTCTTT. Amino acids: CASSPGTGGTEAFF. Filled out from reference TRBV18 and TRBJ1-1, the complete variable domain reads NAGVMQNPRHLVRRRGQEARLRCSPMKGHSHVYWYRQLPEEGLKFMVYLQKENIIDESGMPKERFSAEFPKEGPSILRIQQVVRGDSAAYFCASSPGTGGTEAFFGQGTRLTVV.